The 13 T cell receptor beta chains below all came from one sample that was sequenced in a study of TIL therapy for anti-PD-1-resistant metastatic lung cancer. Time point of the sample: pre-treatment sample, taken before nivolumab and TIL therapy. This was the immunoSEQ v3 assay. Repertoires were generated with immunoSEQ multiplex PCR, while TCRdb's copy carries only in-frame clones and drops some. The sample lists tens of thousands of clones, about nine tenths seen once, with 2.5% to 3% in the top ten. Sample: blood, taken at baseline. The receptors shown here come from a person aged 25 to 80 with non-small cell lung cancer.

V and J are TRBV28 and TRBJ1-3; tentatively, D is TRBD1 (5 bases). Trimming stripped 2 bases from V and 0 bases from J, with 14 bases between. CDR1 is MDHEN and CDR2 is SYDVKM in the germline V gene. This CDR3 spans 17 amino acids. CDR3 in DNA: TGTGCCAGCAGTTTAATAAGCGGGGCCTCCTCTGGAAACACCATATATTTT. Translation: CASSLISGASSGNTIYF. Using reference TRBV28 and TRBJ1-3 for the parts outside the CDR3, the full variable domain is DVKVTQSSRYLVKRTGEKVFLECVQDMDHENMFWYRQDPGLGLRLIYFSYDVKMKEKGDIPEGYSVSREKKERFSLILESASTNQTSMYLCASSLISGASSGNTIYFGEGSWLTVV.

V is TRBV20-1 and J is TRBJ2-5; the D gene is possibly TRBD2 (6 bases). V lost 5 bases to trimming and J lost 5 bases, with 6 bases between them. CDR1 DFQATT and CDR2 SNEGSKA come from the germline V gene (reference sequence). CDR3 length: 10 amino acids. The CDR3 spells CSARGETQYF. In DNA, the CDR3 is TGCAGTGCTCGGGGGGAGACCCAGTACTTC.

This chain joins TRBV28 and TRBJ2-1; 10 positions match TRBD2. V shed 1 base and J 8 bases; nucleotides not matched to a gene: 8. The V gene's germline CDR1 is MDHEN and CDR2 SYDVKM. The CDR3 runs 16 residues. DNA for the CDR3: TGTGCCAGCAGTTTATTAATAGCGGGAGGATCCGATGAGCAGTTCTTC. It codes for CASSLLIAGGSDEQFF.

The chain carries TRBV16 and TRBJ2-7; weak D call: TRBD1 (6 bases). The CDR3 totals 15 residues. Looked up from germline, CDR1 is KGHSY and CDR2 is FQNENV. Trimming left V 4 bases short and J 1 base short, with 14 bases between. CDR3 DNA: TGTGCCAGCAGCCCACAGGGTAGTTGGTCCTACGAGCAGTACTTC. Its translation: CASSPQGSWSYEQYF. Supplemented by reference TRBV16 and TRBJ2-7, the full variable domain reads GEEVAQTPKHLVRGEGQKAKLYCAPIKGHSYVFWYQQVLKNEFKFLISFQNENVFDETGMPKERFSAKCLPNSPCSLEIQATKLEDSAVYFCASSPQGSWSYEQYFGPGTRLTVT.

CDR3 nucleotides: TGTGCCAGCAGCGGGCTGAACAGGGACAGCCAAGAGACCCAGTACTTC. It translates to CASSGLNRDSQETQYF. The rearrangement joins TRBV9 to TRBJ2-5; 7 bases map to TRBD1. With 3 bases clipped from V and 1 base from J, the junction kept 9 bases outside the gene matches. The CDR3 runs 16 residues. CDR1 is SGDLS, CDR2 YYNGEE, per germline. Full variable domain (rest looked up from reference TRBV9 and TRBJ2-5): DSGVTQTPKHLITATGQRVTLRCSPRSGDLSVYWYQQSLDQGLQFLIQYYNGEERAKGNILERFSAQQFPDLHSELNLSSLELGDSALYFCASSGLNRDSQETQYFGPGTRLLVL.

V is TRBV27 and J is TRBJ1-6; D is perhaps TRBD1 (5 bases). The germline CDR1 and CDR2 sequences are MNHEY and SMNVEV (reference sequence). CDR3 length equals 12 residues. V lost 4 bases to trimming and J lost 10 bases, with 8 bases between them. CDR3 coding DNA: TGTGCCAGCAGTTCAGGGCTATCACCCCTCCACTTT. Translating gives CASSSGLSPLHF.

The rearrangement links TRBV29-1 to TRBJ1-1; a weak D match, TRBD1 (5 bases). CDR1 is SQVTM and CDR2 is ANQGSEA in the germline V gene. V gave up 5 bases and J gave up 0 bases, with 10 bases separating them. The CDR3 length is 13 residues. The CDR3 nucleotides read TGCAGCGTTCGTGGGGCTATGAACACTGAAGCTTTCTTT. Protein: CSVRGAMNTEAFF.

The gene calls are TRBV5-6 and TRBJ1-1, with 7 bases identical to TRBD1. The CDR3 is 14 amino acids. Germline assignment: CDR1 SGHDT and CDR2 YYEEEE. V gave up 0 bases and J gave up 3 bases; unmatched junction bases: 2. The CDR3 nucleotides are TGTGCCAGCAGCTTGGTACAGGGGTACACTGAAGCTTTCTTT. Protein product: CASSLVQGYTEAFF.

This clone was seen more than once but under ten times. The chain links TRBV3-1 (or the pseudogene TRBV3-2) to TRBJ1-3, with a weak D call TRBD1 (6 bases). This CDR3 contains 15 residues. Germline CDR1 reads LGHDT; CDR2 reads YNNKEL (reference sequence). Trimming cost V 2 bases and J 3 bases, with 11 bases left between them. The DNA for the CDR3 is TGTGCCAGCAGCCAATCAAGGGGGGGTGGAAACACCATATATTTT. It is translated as CASSQSRGGGNTIYF.

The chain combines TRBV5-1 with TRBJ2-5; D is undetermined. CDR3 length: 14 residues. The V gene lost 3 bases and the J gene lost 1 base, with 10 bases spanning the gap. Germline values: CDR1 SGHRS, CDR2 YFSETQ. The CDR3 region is CASSYLQSQETQYF. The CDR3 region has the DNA TGCGCCAGCAGCTACCTACAGTCCCAAGAGACCCAGTACTTC. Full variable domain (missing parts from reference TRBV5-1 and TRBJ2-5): KAGVTQTPRYLIKTRGQQVTLSCSPISGHRSVSWYQQTPGQGLQFLFEYFSETQRNKGNFPGRFSGRQFSNSRSEMNVSTLELGDSALYLCASSYLQSQETQYFGPGTRLLVL.

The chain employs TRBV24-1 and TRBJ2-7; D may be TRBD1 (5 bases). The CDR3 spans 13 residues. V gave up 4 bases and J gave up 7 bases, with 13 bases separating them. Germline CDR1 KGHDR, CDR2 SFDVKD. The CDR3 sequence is CATSEAGSGEQYF. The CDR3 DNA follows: TGTGCCACCAGTGAAGCAGGGTCCGGGGAGCAGTACTTC.

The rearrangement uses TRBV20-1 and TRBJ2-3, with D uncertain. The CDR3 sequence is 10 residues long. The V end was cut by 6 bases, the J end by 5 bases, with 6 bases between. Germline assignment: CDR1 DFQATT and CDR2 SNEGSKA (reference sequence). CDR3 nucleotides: TGCAGTGCCAGAAGAGATACGCAGTATTTT. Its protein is CSARRDTQYF.

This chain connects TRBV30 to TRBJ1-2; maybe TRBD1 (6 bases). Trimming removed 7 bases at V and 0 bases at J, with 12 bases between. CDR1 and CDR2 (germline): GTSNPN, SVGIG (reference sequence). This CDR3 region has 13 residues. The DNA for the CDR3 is TGTGCCTCTCACAGGGACCCTAACTATGGCTACACCTTC. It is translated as CASHRDPNYGYTF.